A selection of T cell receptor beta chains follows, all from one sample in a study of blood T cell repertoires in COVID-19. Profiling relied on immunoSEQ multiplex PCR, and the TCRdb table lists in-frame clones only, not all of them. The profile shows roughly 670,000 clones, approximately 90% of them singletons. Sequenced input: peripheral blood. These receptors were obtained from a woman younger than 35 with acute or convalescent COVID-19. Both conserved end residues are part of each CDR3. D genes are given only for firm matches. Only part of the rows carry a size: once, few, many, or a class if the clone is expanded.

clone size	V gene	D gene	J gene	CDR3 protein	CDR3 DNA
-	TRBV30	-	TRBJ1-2	CAWSVRRGNYGYTF	TGTGCCTGGAGTGTACGGAGAGGGAACTATGGCTACACCTTC
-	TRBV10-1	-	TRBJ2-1	CASSAASGRRSYNEQFF	TGCGCCAGCAGTGCGGCGTCAGGGCGTAGATCCTACAATGAGCAGTTCTTC
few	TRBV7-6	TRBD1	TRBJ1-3	CASSLPPGGGNTIYF	TGTGCCAGCAGCTTACCCCCAGGGGGTGGAAACACCATATATTTT
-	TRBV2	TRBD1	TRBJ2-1	CASSDAGGPYNEQFF	TGTGCCAGCAGTGATGCAGGGGGACCCTACAATGAGCAGTTCTTC
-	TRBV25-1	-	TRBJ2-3	CASSETLRPDTQYF	TGTGCCAGCAGTGAGACTCTCCGACCAGATACGCAGTATTTT
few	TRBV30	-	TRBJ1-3	CAWTGGNTIYF	TGTGCCTGGACGGGGGGAAACACCATATATTTT
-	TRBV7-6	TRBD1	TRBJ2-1	CASSLLYRGSNNEQFF	TGTGCCAGCAGCTTACTATACAGGGGTTCTAACAATGAGCAGTTCTTC
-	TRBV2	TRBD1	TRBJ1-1	CASSSGQGKSKRTEAFF	TGTGCCAGCAGTTCGGGACAGGGAAAGTCAAAAAGGACTGAAGCTTTCTTT
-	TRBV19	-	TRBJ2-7	CASSIGGGEQYF	TGTGCCAGTAGTATAGGAGGCGGTGAGCAGTACTTC
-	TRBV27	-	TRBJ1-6	CASSLARQRSSYNSPLHF	TGTGCCAGCAGTTTGGCCCGACAGAGAAGCTCCTATAATTCACCCCTCCACTTT
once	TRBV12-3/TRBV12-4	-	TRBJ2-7	CASSLAFLYEQYF	TGTGCCAGCAGTTTAGCCTTCCTATACGAGCAGTACTTC
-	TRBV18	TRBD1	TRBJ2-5	CASSPGQGGETQYF	TGTGCCAGCTCACCCGGACAGGGCGGCGAGACCCAGTACTTC
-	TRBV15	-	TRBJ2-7	CATSSRDISYEQYF	TGTGCCACCAGCAGCCGGGACATATCCTACGAGCAGTACTTC
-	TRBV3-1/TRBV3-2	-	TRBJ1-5	CASSPGGGTQPQHF	TGTGCCAGCAGCCCCGGGGGAGGTACTCAGCCCCAGCATTTT
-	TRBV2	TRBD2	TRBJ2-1	CASTGLVYANEQFF	TGTGCCAGCACGGGACTAGTCTACGCGAATGAGCAGTTCTTC
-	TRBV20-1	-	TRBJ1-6	CSASSGGYNSPLHF	TGCAGTGCTAGTTCCGGGGGTTATAATTCACCCCTCCACTTT
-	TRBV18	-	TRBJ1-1	CASSPNRVGTEAFF	TGTGCCAGCTCACCAAACAGGGTTGGCACTGAAGCTTTCTTT
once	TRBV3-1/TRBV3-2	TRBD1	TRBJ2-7	CASSQSDRGEQYF	TGTGCCAGCAGCCAAAGTGACAGGGGCGAGCAGTACTTC
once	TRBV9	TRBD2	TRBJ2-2	CASSHALAGGPSGTGELFF	TGTGCCAGCAGCCACGCTCTAGCGGGGGGGCCGTCGGGCACCGGGGAGCTGTTTTTT
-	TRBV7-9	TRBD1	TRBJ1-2	CASRNSPGTGVTPYGYTF	TGTGCCAGCAGAAATAGTCCCGGGACAGGGGTCACTCCATATGGCTACACCTTC